These 12 T cell receptor beta chains originate from one sample sequenced in a study of T-cell reconstitution after alpha-beta-depleted transplantation in children (dated by TCRdb to about 2016). Receptor amplification or capture employed PCR. For sequencing, an Illumina HiSeq 2500 was employed. TCR libraries were prepared with molecular barcoding, using unique molecular identifiers to normalize TCRbeta repertoire quantification. TCRdb applied fastp at Q25 and MiXCR to the public reads, then kept only in-frame beta chains. Under each unique CDR3 protein, matching rows form one entry showing the most common genes and DNA. The sample table contains about 980,000 distinct CDR3 sequences; only one count was recorded for roughly 31% of them. The ten biggest clones cover about 28% of the sample. The sample's treatment or condition, from its label and the paper: allogeneic hematopoietic cell transplantation with graft depleted of TCRalphabeta T cells and CD19 B cells.

Sequenced here: PBMCs, mostly from graft donor cells, sampled 360 days after TCRalphabeta/CD19-depleted stem cell transplant. The origin of the receptors is a boy younger than two who had a stem cell transplant for SCID, so the T cells may come from the graft donor.

In its sample, this clonotype was seen a few times. This chain links TRBV27 with TRBJ2-7, with 8 positions matching TRBD1. Germline V lookup: CDR1 MNHEY, CDR2 SMNVEV (reference sequence). CDR3 length: 14 residues. V shed 0 bases and J 5 bases; nucleotides not matched to a gene: 3. The CDR3 DNA reads TGTGCCAGCAGTTTATCGGCAGGGGGCAACGAGCAGTACTTC. Protein sequence: CASSLSAGGNEQYF.

This clonotype was counted between two and nine times. The genes are TRBV7-9 and TRBJ2-2; 7 bases align to TRBD1. V shed 6 bases, J shed 6 bases, and the junction held 13 bases outside the gene matches. From germline, CDR1 is SEHNR and CDR2 FQNEAQ (reference sequence). This CDR3 comprises 16 residues. The CDR3 protein is CASRRIGTVGSGELFF. The CDR3 bases are TGTGCCAGCAGACGAATCGGGACAGTTGGTTCCGGGGAGCTGTTTTTT.

The chain employs TRBV29-1 and TRBJ2-1, with a tentative D call TRBD1 (5 bases). The CDR3 is 12 residues long. Germline CDR1 reads SQVTM; CDR2 reads ANQGSEA. Trimming pared 4 bases from V and 7 bases from J, leaving 11 bases between. The CDR3 is CSVALRVNEQFF. Written as DNA, the CDR3 is TGCAGCGTTGCACTCAGGGTAAATGAGCAGTTCTTC.

This clonotype turned up a few times. The chain is built from TRBV27 and TRBJ2-3; 10 nucleotides match TRBD2. The CDR3 is 19 amino acids. Per germline, CDR1 MNHEY and CDR2 SMNVEV (reference sequence). V lost 4 bases to trimming and J lost 0 bases; unmatched junction nucleotides: 13. DNA of the CDR3: TGTGCCAGCAGTTCAATCACCCACGGACTAGCGGCTAGCACAGATACGCAGTATTTT. It translates to CASSSITHGLAASTDTQYF.

This clonotype occurred a few times. The chain joins TRBV2 to TRBJ2-3, with TRBD2 identical over 10 bases. Trimming removed 8 bases from V and 2 bases from J; junction bases left unmatched: 10. Germline lookup yields CDR1 SNHLY and CDR2 FYNNEI. This CDR3 contains 16 residues. CDR3 sequence reads: CASGVPGTSVTDTQYF. In DNA, the CDR3 is TGTGCCAGCGGGGTCCCCGGGACTAGCGTCACAGATACGCAGTATTTT.

This clonotype was observed a handful of times. The chain carries TRBV9 and TRBJ1-1, with D perhaps matching TRBD1 (5 bases). V was pared by 3 bases and J by 4 bases, with 16 bases between. There are 15 residues in the CDR3. CDR1 is SGDLS and CDR2 is YYNGEE in the germline V gene. CDR3: CASSATGIRGTEAFF. The CDR3 nucleotides are TGTGCCAGCAGCGCTACAGGTATCCGGGGCACTGAAGCTTTCTTT. Full variable domain (outside the CDR3, taken from reference TRBV9 and TRBJ1-1): DSGVTQTPKHLITATGQRVTLRCSPRSGDLSVYWYQQSLDQGLQFLIQYYNGEERAKGNILERFSAQQFPDLHSELNLSSLELGDSALYFCASSATGIRGTEAFFGQGTRLTVV.

In its sample, this clonotype was seen a few times. The chain couples TRBV10-3 to TRBJ2-7, with a weak D call TRBD1 (6 bases). Per germline, CDR1 ENHRY and CDR2 SYGVKD. V lost 3 bases and J lost 0, with 12 bases in between. The CDR3 length is 15 residues. The CDR3: CAISDRTAPSYEQYF. The CDR3 DNA sequence: TGTGCCATCAGTGATAGGACAGCCCCCTCCTACGAGCAGTACTTC.

The chain's CDR3 is CASSLSGTGTEQYF. CDR3 bases: TGCGCCAGCAGCTTGTCCGGGACAGGGACAGAGCAGTACTTC. This sequence joins TRBV5-1 and TRBJ2-7, with 9 bases that match TRBD1. Trimming removed 1 base from V and 7 bases from J; junction bases left unmatched: 6. The CDR3 runs 14 residues. From germline, CDR1 is SGHRS and CDR2 YFSETQ.

This clonotype was detected a few times. Here the CDR3 reads CASSLQGSYGYTF. The CDR3 nucleotides read TGTGCCAGCAGCCTTCAGGGCTCCTATGGCTACACCTTC. The V call is TRBV12-3 or TRBV12-4, the J call TRBJ1-2; the D gene is possibly TRBD1 (5 bases). The V end was cut by 6 bases, the J end by 4 bases, with 12 bases between. The CDR3 loop spans 13 amino acids.

This clonotype was counted only a few times. The junction departs from germline at one end; a sequencing error may be responsible. The chain couples TRBV12-3 or TRBV12-4 to TRBJ2-7; D unclear. CDR3 length equals 11 residues. CDR3 protein: CASTLGVKQYF. CDR3 sequence (DNA): TGTGCCAGCACTTTAGGTGTCAAGCAGTACTTC.

This clonotype was picked up a small number of times. V gene TRBV4-1 combines with J gene TRBJ1-1; D unresolved. Germline CDR1 is MGHRA and CDR2 is YSYEKL. The CDR3 is 16 residues long. V was clipped by 0 bases and J by 0 bases, with 11 bases between them. The CDR3 loop reads CASSQDSGRMNTEAFF. CDR3 bases: TGCGCCAGCAGCCAAGATTCGGGAAGGATGAACACTGAAGCTTTCTTT.

The chain carries TRBV20-1 and TRBJ2-1; D unclear. The CDR3 runs to 11 residues. CDR1 and CDR2 from the germline V gene are DFQATT and SNEGSKA (reference sequence). V lost 3 bases and J lost 7, with 7 bases in between. The CDR3 coding sequence is TGCAGTGCTAGGTTTGCGAATGAGCAGTTCTTC. Translation gives CSARFANEQFF.